The 13 T cell receptor beta chains below come from one sample, sequenced in a study of OX40 agonist ivuxolimab in advanced cancers. The repertoire was sequenced with immunoSEQ multiplex PCR; TCRdb's copy has only in-frame clones and lacks some. The sample lists more than 50,000 clones; 80% to 95% were seen once. This specimen was CD4+ or CD8+ T cells sorted from blood, taken in a trial of the OX40 agonist ivuxolimab. The receptors were gathered from an adult with an advanced solid tumor such as melanoma, head and neck, liver or kidney cancer.

The chain has TRBV5-6 and TRBJ1-1; TRBD1 matches at 8 bases. With V trimmed by 4 bases and J by 11 bases, 10 bases remained unmatched. Germline CDR1 reads SGHDT; CDR2 reads YYEEEE. CDR3 length: 13 residues. CDR3 amino acids: CASSIPGGGIAFF. CDR3 in DNA: TGTGCCAGCAGCATCCCAGGGGGCGGGATTGCTTTCTTT.

Turning to this clone: Other DNA sequences in this sample translate to the same CDR3. The chain couples TRBV2 to TRBJ2-6; D might be TRBD1 (5 bases). Germline CDR1 SNHLY, CDR2 FYNNEI. Trimming stripped 6 bases from V and 0 bases from J, with 9 bases between. The CDR3 is 15 residues long. CDR3 DNA: TGTGCCAGCAGCGGTGACAGCTCTGGGGCCAACGTCCTGACTTTC. Translated, it gives CASSGDSSGANVLTF.

This chain's CDR3 is CASSPRTGTPGELFF. The CDR3 nucleotides are TGTGCCAGCAGTCCAAGGACAGGGACACCCGGGGAGCTGTTTTTT. V is TRBV28 and J is TRBJ2-2, with TRBD1 matching over 8 bases. The V gene end was trimmed by 5 bases and the J gene end by 6 bases; junction bases not matched to a gene: 8. Per germline, CDR1 MDHEN and CDR2 SYDVKM. CDR3 size: 15 residues.

The gene calls are TRBV10-3 and TRBJ2-3; perhaps TRBD1 as D (5 bases). The V end was cut by 6 bases, the J end by 3 bases, with 10 bases between. This CDR3 has 13 residues. The germline V gene encodes CDR1 ENHRY and CDR2 SYGVKD. The CDR3 DNA reads as TGTGCCATCAGAACCCAGGGAACAGATACGCAGTATTTT. It is translated as CAIRTQGTDTQYF.

This sequence joins TRBV7-9 and TRBJ2-7; 10 bases map to TRBD1. The CDR3 consists of 16 residues. The V gene end was trimmed by 1 base and the J gene end by 5 bases; junction bases not matched to a gene: 8. Germline V lookup: CDR1 SEHNR, CDR2 FQNEAQ (reference sequence). CDR3 coding DNA: TGTGCCAGCAGCTTAGGGGACAGGGGCCTTTGGAACGAGCAGTACTTC. Protein sequence: CASSLGDRGLWNEQYF.

This clone has just a few counts. The genes are TRBV2 and TRBJ1-1; 7 bases match TRBD1. V lost 6 bases, J lost 4 bases, and 11 bases stayed unmatched. Germline V lookup: CDR1 SNHLY, CDR2 FYNNEI. The CDR3 sequence is 15 residues long. CDR3 nucleotide sequence: TGTGCCAGCAGCGTTTCCACAGGGGTTGGCACTGAAGCTTTCTTT. Translation gives CASSVSTGVGTEAFF.

The V call is TRBV18, the J call TRBJ1-3, with D hard to call. The V end lost 1 base, the J end lost 2 bases, and 6 bases lay between the germline ends. Germline CDR1 KGHSH, CDR2 LQKENI. The CDR3 runs 14 residues. For the CDR3, the DNA is TGTGCCAGCTCACCACTTAGTGCTGGAAACACCATATATTTT. It translates to CASSPLSAGNTIYF.

The V and J genes are TRBV28 and TRBJ1-3; weak D call: TRBD1 (6 bases). The germline gives CDR1 MDHEN, CDR2 SYDVKM. The V gene lost 4 bases and the J gene lost 7 bases, with 17 bases spanning the gap. This CDR3 contains 15 residues. The CDR3 sequence is CASSSPRRGGNTIYF. The CDR3 region has the DNA TGTGCCAGCAGTTCCCCTCGCAGGGGTGGGAACACCATATATTTT.

The rearrangement links TRBV2 to TRBJ1-2; unclear D gene. The length of the CDR3 is 14 residues. The ends were cut back, 3 bases at V and 4 bases at J, with 12 bases in the middle. The germline V gene encodes CDR1 SNHLY and CDR2 FYNNEI. CDR3 coding DNA: TGTGCCAGCAGTGAGGTCGGGCCGACCTATGGCTACACCTTC. Translating it yields CASSEVGPTYGYTF. Combining the CDR3 with reference TRBV2 and TRBJ1-2 gives the whole variable domain EPEVTQTPSHQVTQMGQEVILRCVPISNHLYFYWYRQILGQKVEFLVSFYNNEISEKSEIFDDQFSVERPDGSNFTLKIRSTKLEDSAMYFCASSEVGPTYGYTFGSGTRLTVV.

The count of this clone is one. The chain carries TRBV18 and TRBJ2-3; 11 bases are shared with TRBD1. The CDR3 has 16 amino acids. Germline values: CDR1 KGHSH, CDR2 LQKENI. Unmatched junction bases numbered 0, after V lost 0 bases and J lost 1 base. The CDR3 coding sequence is TGTGCCAGCTCACCACCGGGACAGGGGGGCACAGATACGCAGTATTTT. It is translated as CASSPPGQGGTDTQYF. Using reference TRBV18 and TRBJ2-3 for the parts outside the CDR3, the full variable domain is NAGVMQNPRHLVRRRGQEARLRCSPMKGHSHVYWYRQLPEEGLKFMVYLQKENIIDESGMPKERFSAEFPKEGPSILRIQQVVRGDSAAYFCASSPPGQGGTDTQYFGPGTRLTVL.

V and J are TRBV18 and TRBJ2-3; D is ambiguous. The CDR3 length is 14 residues. V was shortened by 5 bases and J by 6 bases, with 15 bases between the two germline ends. Germline V CDR1 and CDR2: KGHSH, LQKENI. The CDR3: CASSALVRLDTQYF. The DNA of the CDR3 is TGTGCCAGCTCAGCGCTGGTCCGTTTGGATACGCAGTATTTT.

The chain recombines TRBV20-1 with TRBJ1-1; D gene uncertain. This CDR3 comprises 11 residues. V was pared by 3 bases and J by 6 bases, with 8 bases between. Germline V CDR1 and CDR2: DFQATT, SNEGSKA (reference sequence). CDR3 bases: TGCAGTGCTAGGCCACGGGCTGAAGCTTTCTTT. It encodes CSARPRAEAFF.

This clone was seen a single time. V and J are TRBV2 and TRBJ2-3; 7 bases line up with TRBD1. This CDR3 contains 13 residues. Trimming took 6 bases from V and 6 from J; bases not matched to a gene: 6. From germline, CDR1 is SNHLY and CDR2 FYNNEI. CDR3 protein: CASRGGVLDTQYF. The CDR3 nucleotides read TGTGCCAGCAGAGGGGGCGTGTTGGATACGCAGTATTTT.